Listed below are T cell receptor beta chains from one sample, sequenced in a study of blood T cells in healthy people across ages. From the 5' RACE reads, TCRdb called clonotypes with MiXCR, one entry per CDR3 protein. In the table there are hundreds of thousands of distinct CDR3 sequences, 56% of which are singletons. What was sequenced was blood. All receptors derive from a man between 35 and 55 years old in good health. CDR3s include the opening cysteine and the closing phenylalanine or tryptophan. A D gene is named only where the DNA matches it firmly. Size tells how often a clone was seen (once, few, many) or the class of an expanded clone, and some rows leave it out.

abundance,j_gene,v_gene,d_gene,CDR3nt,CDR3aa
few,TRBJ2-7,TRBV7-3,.,TGTGCCAGCGCTCTCGGGCAGAGCTACGAGCAGTACTTC,CASALGQSYEQYF
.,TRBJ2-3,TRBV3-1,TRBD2,TGTGCCAGCAGACGGGGCGGGGGGGTCACAGATACGCAGTATTTT,CASRRGGGVTDTQYF
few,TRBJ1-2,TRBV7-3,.,TGTGCCAGCAGCGCCGGGTCCTCCTATGGCTACACCTTC,CASSAGSSYGYTF
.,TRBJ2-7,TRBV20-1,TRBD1,TGCAGTGCTAGAGCCTTGACAGGGGCCGAATACAATGAGCAGTACTTC,CSARALTGAEYNEQYF
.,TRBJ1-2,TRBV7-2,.,TGTGCCAGCAGCTCTTTACTCGACAGGAGTAACTATGGCTACACCTTC,CASSSLLDRSNYGYTF
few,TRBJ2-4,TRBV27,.,TGTGCCAGCAGTCCCCATACTGTGGCCAGATTTGACATTCAGTACTTC,CASSPHTVARFDIQYF
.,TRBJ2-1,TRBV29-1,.,TGCAGCGTTGAAGATCAAATGGGGTACAGTGAGCAGTTCTTC,CSVEDQMGYSEQFF
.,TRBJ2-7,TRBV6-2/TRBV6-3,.,TGTGCCAGCCTCTCCTCACTCGGGGACGAGCAGTACTTC,CASLSSLGDEQYF
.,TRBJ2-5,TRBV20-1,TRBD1,TGCAGTGCTATAGACAGGGAACAAGAGACCCAGTACTTC,CSAIDREQETQYF
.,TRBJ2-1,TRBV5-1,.,TGCGCCAGCAGCCTGGTGGGCAGGGAAGAGACCCAGTTCTTC,CASSLVGREETQFF
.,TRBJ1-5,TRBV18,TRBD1,TGTGCCAGCTCCCAGGGACAGGTGGGCAATCAGCCCCAGCATTTT,CASSQGQVGNQPQHF
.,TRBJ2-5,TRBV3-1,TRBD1,TGTGCCAGCAGCCAACCCGGGACAGGGAAGCAAGAGACCCAGTACTTC,CASSQPGTGKQETQYF
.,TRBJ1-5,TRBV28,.,TGTGCCAGCAGCAAAACCGGGACAATTCAGCCCCAGCATTTT,CASSKTGTIQPQHF
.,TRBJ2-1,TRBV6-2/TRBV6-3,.,TGTGCCAGCAGCCGCCCCCCCTCAACGGGAGAGGGCAATGAGCAGTTCTTC,CASSRPPSTGEGNEQFF
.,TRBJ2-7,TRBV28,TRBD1,TGTGCCAGCAGCGACCCCGGGACAGGGTCGGACGAGCAGTACTTC,CASSDPGTGSDEQYF
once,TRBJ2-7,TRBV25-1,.,TGTGCCAGCAGTGACATTAGGGAGCAGTACTTC,CASSDIREQYF
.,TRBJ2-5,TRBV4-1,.,TGCGCCAGCAGCCAAGATGACAGGGAGGGGCAGTACTTC,CASSQDDREGQYF
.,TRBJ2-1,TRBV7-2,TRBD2,TGTGCCAGCAGCCGCATTAGCGGGGGGGCCCATGAGCAGTTCTTC,CASSRISGGAHEQFF
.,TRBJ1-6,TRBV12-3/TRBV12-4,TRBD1,TGTGCCAGCAGTAAACAGGGACAGTTATCACCCCTCCACTTT,CASSKQGQLSPLHF
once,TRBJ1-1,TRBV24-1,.,TGTGCCACCAGTGATGGGAAGGGGACTGAAGCTTTCTTT,CATSDGKGTEAFF
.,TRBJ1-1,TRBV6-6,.,TGTGCCAGCAGTTACACCGACAGGCATAACACTGAAGCTTTCTTT,CASSYTDRHNTEAFF
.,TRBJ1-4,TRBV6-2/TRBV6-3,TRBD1,TGTGCCAGCAGTCGACCGGGACAGCACGAAAAACTGTTTTTT,CASSRPGQHEKLFF
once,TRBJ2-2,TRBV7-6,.,TGTGCCAGCAGCTTAGGGGGGCAGGGAACCACCGGGGAGCTGTTTTTT,CASSLGGQGTTGELFF
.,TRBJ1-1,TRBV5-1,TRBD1,TGCGCCAGCAGCTCGGGGACAGGGAATGGAGCTTTCTTT,CASSSGTGNGAFF
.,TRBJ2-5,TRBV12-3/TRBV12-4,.,TGTGCCAGCAGCCAGAGGTCTACAGAGACCCAGTACTTC,CASSQRSTETQYF
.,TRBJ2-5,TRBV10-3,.,TGTGCCATCAGGGCAGATCAAGAGACCCAGTACTTC,CAIRADQETQYF
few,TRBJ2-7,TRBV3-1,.,TGTGCCAGCAGCCAACCACTTCAGGGTTCTCGCTCCTACGAGCAGTACTTC,CASSQPLQGSRSYEQYF
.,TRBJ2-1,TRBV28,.,TGTGCCAGCAGTTCAGCGGGTATCTCCTACAATGAGCAGTTCTTC,CASSSAGISYNEQFF
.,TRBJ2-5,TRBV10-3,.,TGTGCCATCAGGCCCTCCCCTGGGGAGACCCAGTACTTC,CAIRPSPGETQYF
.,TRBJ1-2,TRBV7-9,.,TGTGCCAGCAGCTTAGCTGGCGGGGGGGCCCTCTATGGCTACACCTTC,CASSLAGGGALYGYTF
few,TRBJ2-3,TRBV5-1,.,TGCGCCAGCAACTTCGGGACGGTTAGCACAGATACGCAGTATTTT,CASNFGTVSTDTQYF
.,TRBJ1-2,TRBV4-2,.,TGTGCCAGCAGCCAAGATAAGGGCTGGGGCTACACCTTC,CASSQDKGWGYTF
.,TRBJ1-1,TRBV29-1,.,TGCAGCGTTGAGGGTTTCCCCTGGGGAGCTTTCTTT,CSVEGFPWGAFF
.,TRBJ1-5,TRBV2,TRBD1,TGTGCCAGCAAGACCACAGACAGGGAGTTACAGCCCCAGCATTTT,CASKTTDRELQPQHF
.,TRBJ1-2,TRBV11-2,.,TGTGCCAGCAGCTTAGATCTCGGGCAGGGACTTAACTATGGCTACACCTTC,CASSLDLGQGLNYGYTF
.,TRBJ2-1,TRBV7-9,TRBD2,TGTGCCAGCAGCTTAGAGGGGCTTAGCGGGGGCTACAATGAGCAGTTCTTC,CASSLEGLSGGYNEQFF
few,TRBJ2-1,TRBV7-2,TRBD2,TGTGCCAGCAGCCGAGGGACTAATAATGAGCAGTTCTTC,CASSRGTNNEQFF
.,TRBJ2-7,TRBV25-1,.,TGTGCCAGCAGGTTCGGCGGGACCTACGAGCAGTACTTC,CASRFGGTYEQYF
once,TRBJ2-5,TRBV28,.,TGTGCCAGCAGCCTTTCGTGGTCAGGTACAGAAGAGACCCAGTACTTC,CASSLSWSGTEETQYF
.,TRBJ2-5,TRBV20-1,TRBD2,TGCAGTGCTAGAGAATACGCGGGGGGGCCGGGAGAGACCCAGTACTTC,CSAREYAGGPGETQYF
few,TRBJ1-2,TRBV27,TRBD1,TGTGCCAGCAGTTTATCAGGCACAGGACAGGGCTCCTATGGCTACACCTTC,CASSLSGTGQGSYGYTF
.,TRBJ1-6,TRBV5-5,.,TGTGCCAGCAGTCTAGGGGCCTTCGGTTCACCCCTCCACTTT,CASSLGAFGSPLHF
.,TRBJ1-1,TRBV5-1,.,TGCGCCAGCAGCTTGGCCGGAGGCGAAGCTTTCTTT,CASSLAGGEAFF
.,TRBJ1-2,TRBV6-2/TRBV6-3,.,TGTGCCAGCAGAGTCGACTATGGCTACACCTTC,CASRVDYGYTF
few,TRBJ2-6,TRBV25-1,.,TGTGCCAGCAGTGAATTGTTGGGTTCTGGGGCCAACGTCCTGACTTTC,CASSELLGSGANVLTF
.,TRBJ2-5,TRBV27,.,TGTGCCAGCAGCCATACGTACCAAGAGACCCAGTACTTC,CASSHTYQETQYF
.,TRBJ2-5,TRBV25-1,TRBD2,TGTGCCAGCAGTGAGTGGCCCCCGGGACTAGCGGTAAATGAGCAGTACTTC,CASSEWPPGLAVNEQYF
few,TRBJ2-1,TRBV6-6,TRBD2,TGTGCCAGCAGTTACGTCGCGGGAGGAGGCAATGAGCAGTTCTTC,CASSYVAGGGNEQFF
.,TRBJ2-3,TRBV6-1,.,TGTGCCAGCAGTGAGGGGGTCTCTGATTTTGATACGCAGTATTTT,CASSEGVSDFDTQYF
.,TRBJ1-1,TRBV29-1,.,TGCAGCGTTGGAGGGGCGTTGGGGACGAACACTGAAGCTTTCTTT,CSVGGALGTNTEAFF
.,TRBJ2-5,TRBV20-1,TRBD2,TGCAGTGCTCACCATGGGGGGGGGAGCGAGACCCAGTACTTC,CSAHHGGGSETQYF
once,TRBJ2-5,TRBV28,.,TGTGCCAGCAGGGAAGGAGGGACTCTAGAGACCCAGTACTTC,CASREGGTLETQYF
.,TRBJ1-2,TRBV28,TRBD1,TGTGCCAGCAAAGGGACAGGGGGCGTGAGTGGCTACACCTTC,CASKGTGGVSGYTF
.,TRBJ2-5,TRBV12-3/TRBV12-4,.,TGTGCCAGCAGTTTTATAGCGGCCCAAGAGACCCAGTACTTC,CASSFIAAQETQYF